Listed here are 25 T cell receptor beta chains from one sample, sequenced in a study of blood T cell repertoires in COVID-19 (dated by TCRdb to 2018 to 2021). The protocol used for the library was the immunoSEQ multiplex PCR assay. TCRdb limited this immuneACCESS table to in-frame rearrangements with V and J called. A share of clones is missing; checked studies link under half to unresolved V genes, and the rest is unexplained. Counted in this sample were 300,000 to 350,000 clones; roughly 90% of them appeared once. The ten most abundant clones make up over 3.5% of the sample. The sequenced material came from peripheral blood. Receptors originate from a woman in her sixties or seventies with COVID-19, enrolled during active disease.

The chain combines TRBV7-9 with TRBJ2-1; possible D gene TRBD2, 6 bases. Per the germline V gene, CDR1 is SEHNR and CDR2 is FQNEAQ (reference sequence). The V and J ends lost 5 bases and 8 bases respectively, with 16 bases between them. This CDR3 region has 14 residues. The CDR3 loop is CASSRDSEYDEQFF. For the CDR3, the DNA is TGTGCCAGCAGCAGGGACTCCGAATACGATGAGCAGTTCTTC.

This chain uses TRBV28 with TRBJ1-4, with TRBD1 as a possible D gene (5 bases). From germline, CDR1 is MDHEN and CDR2 SYDVKM. V lost 5 bases and J 3 bases, leaving 13 bases between the germline ends. The CDR3 contains 15 residues. CDR3 protein: CASSLHRPPNEKLFF. The CDR3 DNA reads as TGTGCCAGCAGTCTACACAGGCCGCCTAATGAAAAACTGTTTTTT.

This clone was picked up one time. This sequence joins TRBV2 and TRBJ1-5; TRBD1 is a possible D gene (6 bases). CDR1 SNHLY and CDR2 FYNNEI come from the germline V gene. V shed 6 bases and J shed 4 bases, with 13 bases lying between them. The CDR3 totals 14 residues. The CDR3 DNA reads as TGTGCCAGCAGCCAAGGGACACGGAATCAGCCCCAGCATTTT. Protein: CASSQGTRNQPQHF.

This chain connects TRBV6-5 to TRBJ1-6; 7 nucleotides align to TRBD1. Germline V lookup: CDR1 MNHEY, CDR2 SVGAGI. V dropped 0 bases and J dropped 7; count of bases not matched to a gene: 6. This CDR3 is built from 16 residues. The DNA for the CDR3 is TGTGCCAGCAGTTACTCCAACACAGGGGTAAATTCACCCCTCCACTTT. It is translated as CASSYSNTGVNSPLHF.

This sequence joins TRBV7-2 and TRBJ1-2; tentatively, D is TRBD1 (6 bases). Deletions cut 7 bases from V and 3 bases from J, with 18 bases between. This CDR3 comprises 15 residues. Germline lookup yields CDR1 SGHTA and CDR2 FQGNSA. The CDR3 is CASKGGGLTYYGYTF. CDR3 nucleotide sequence: TGTGCCAGCAAGGGGGGGGGACTGACTTACTATGGCTACACCTTC.

This clone turned up a few times. The chain recombines TRBV7-6 with TRBJ1-6; 7 bases agree with TRBD1. The CDR3 has 15 residues. V gave up 5 bases and J gave up 5 bases; unmatched junction bases: 6. Looked up from germline, CDR1 is SGHVS and CDR2 is FNYEAQ. CDR3 loop: CASSERDSDNSPLHF. As DNA, the CDR3 is TGTGCCAGCAGCGAGAGGGACAGCGATAATTCACCCCTCCACTTT.

The chain uses TRBV6-5 and TRBJ2-7, with 8 bases fitting TRBD1. V lost 6 bases and J lost 5; bases outside the gene matches: 9. CDR1 is MNHEY and CDR2 is SVGAGI in the germline V gene. This CDR3 contains 14 residues. DNA for the CDR3: TGTGCCAGCAGAGGCGGACAGGGCTTCCACGAGCAGTACTTC. Translated, it gives CASRGGQGFHEQYF.

The chain links TRBV7-2 to TRBJ2-5, with D maybe TRBD1 (6 bases). V lost 4 bases, J lost 2 bases, and 14 bases lay in between. The CDR3 has 15 amino acids. The germline V gene has CDR1 SGHTA and CDR2 FQGNSA. The CDR3 nucleotides are TGTGCCAGCAGCTCGTTGACAGGTCATCAAGAGACCCAGTACTTC. It encodes CASSSLTGHQETQYF. The whole variable domain, filled in from reference TRBV7-2 and TRBJ2-5, reads GAGVSQSPSNKVTEKGKDVELRCDPISGHTALYWYRQSLGQGLEFLIYFQGNSAPDKSGLPSDRFSAERTGGSVSTLTIQRTQQEDSAVYLCASSSLTGHQETQYFGPGTRLLVL.

The J gene is TRBJ2-1, the V gene TRBV4-1, with D tentatively TRBD1 (5 bases). Trimming left V 1 base short and J 6 bases short, with 25 bases between. Germline V gene sequence: CDR1 MGHRA, CDR2 YSYEKL. The length of the CDR3 is 19 residues. The CDR3 here is CASSQGVIRAGQFFNEQFF. CDR3 nucleotides: TGCGCCAGCAGCCAAGGCGTCATAAGGGCAGGGCAGTTTTTCAATGAGCAGTTCTTC.

This CDR3 reads CASSIAPGSNTIYF. The DNA of the CDR3 is TGTGCCAGTAGTATAGCCCCAGGTTCAAACACCATATATTTT. The chain links TRBV19 to TRBJ1-3; D gene ambiguous. The CDR3 spans 14 residues. The V end lost 1 base, the J end lost 6 bases, and 10 bases lay between the germline ends. Germline CDR1 and CDR2: LNHDA and SQIVND (reference sequence).

The genes are TRBV2 and TRBJ1-2; no reliable D call. V lost 7 bases and J 8 bases, leaving 14 bases between the germline ends. The CDR3 length is 12 residues. The V gene's germline CDR1 is SNHLY and CDR2 FYNNEI. Written as DNA, the CDR3 is TGTGCCAGCACAAGAGCGGTGGGGGGCTACACCTTC. It translates to CASTRAVGGYTF.

The chain recombines TRBV5-4 with TRBJ2-7; the match to TRBD2 covers 9 bases. CDR1 SGHNT and CDR2 YYREEE come from the germline V gene (reference sequence). V was pared by 1 base and J by 6 bases, with 5 bases of the junction left unmatched. There are 14 residues in the CDR3. CDR3 amino acids: CASSLSSSGVEQYF. CDR3 sequence (DNA): TGTGCCAGCAGCTTGTCATCTAGCGGGGTCGAGCAGTACTTC.

The chain combines TRBV6-5 with TRBJ1-2; D is undetermined. This CDR3 comprises 15 residues. Germline V gives CDR1 MNHEY, CDR2 SVGAGI. Trimming took 6 bases from V and 0 from J, leaving 14 bases between them. The chain's CDR3 is CASRDVEGANYGYTF. CDR3 bases: TGTGCCAGCAGGGACGTGGAGGGTGCTAACTATGGCTACACCTTC.

CDR3 protein: CASGSPDGAVNSPLHF. The CDR3 DNA is TGTGCTAGTGGTTCCCCTGATGGAGCAGTGAATTCACCCCTCCACTTT. The V and J genes are TRBV12-5 and TRBJ1-6, with D unresolved. This CDR3 contains 16 residues. The V end was cut by 4 bases, the J end by 7 bases, with 17 bases between. Germline CDR1 reads LGHNT; CDR2 reads FRNRAP.

The V call is TRBV5-6, the J call TRBJ2-7; possible D gene TRBD2, 6 bases. CDR3 length: 16 amino acids. V was shortened by 3 bases and J by 4 bases, with 20 bases between the two germline ends. The V gene's germline CDR1 is SGHDT and CDR2 YYEEEE. Written as DNA, the CDR3 is TGTGCCAGCAGCTCTCCGCCTAGCGATCAAAGGTACGAGCAGTACTTC. Protein: CASSSPPSDQRYEQYF. The full variable domain, rest sourced from reference TRBV5-6 and TRBJ2-7, is DAGVTQSPTHLIKTRGQQVTLRCSPKSGHDTVSWYQQALGQGPQFIFQYYEEEERQRGNFPDRFSGHQFPNYSSELNVNALLLGDSALYLCASSSPPSDQRYEQYFGPGTRLTVT.

The chain recombines TRBV7-9 with TRBJ2-2; D is possibly TRBD1 (6 bases). With 8 bases removed from V and 1 base from J, the gap between germline ends came to 8 bases. In germline, CDR1 is SEHNR, CDR2 FQNEAQ (reference sequence). CDR3 length: 13 residues. CDR3 sequence: CASSQGNTGELFF. The CDR3 DNA reads TGTGCCAGCTCACAGGGGAACACCGGGGAGCTGTTTTTT.

The chain combines TRBV18 with TRBJ1-6; 9 positions agree with TRBD1. Germline V CDR1 and CDR2: KGHSH, LQKENI. The CDR3 is 16 residues long. The trim removed 4 bases at V and 10 bases at J, leaving 11 bases unmatched. The CDR3 bases are TGTGCCAGCTCACTCCCCGGACAGGGGTTAAACTCACCCCTCCACTTT. Its protein is CASSLPGQGLNSPLHF.

The CDR3 here is CASSPSRQSWEKLFF. The CDR3 DNA reads TGTGCCAGCTCACCATCGAGACAGAGTTGGGAAAAACTGTTTTTT. This chain joins TRBV18 and TRBJ1-4; D may be TRBD1 (5 bases). The CDR3 length is 15 residues. Germline values: CDR1 KGHSH, CDR2 LQKENI. V was pared by 2 bases and J by 8 bases, with 15 bases between.

This chain links TRBV19 with TRBJ1-6, with 9 bases lining up with TRBD1. J was trimmed by 7 bases and V by 9 bases; bases with no gene match: 1. There are 12 residues in the CDR3. Per germline, CDR1 LNHDA and CDR2 SQIVND (reference sequence). The CDR3 coding sequence is TGTGCCAGCGGGACAGGGAATTCACCCCTCCACTTT. Translating gives CASGTGNSPLHF. Full variable domain (outside the CDR3, taken from reference TRBV19 and TRBJ1-6): DGGITQSPKYLFRKEGQNVTLSCEQNLNHDAMYWYRQDPGQGLRLIYYSQIVNDFQKGDIAEGYSVSREKKESFPLTVTSAQKNPTAFYLCASGTGNSPLHFGNGTRLTVT.

The chain couples TRBV4-1 to TRBJ1-2; the D is unclear. The germline V gene encodes CDR1 MGHRA and CDR2 YSYEKL. With 2 bases removed from V and 2 bases from J, the gap between germline ends came to 9 bases. The CDR3 is made up of 14 amino acids. As DNA, the CDR3 is TGCGCCAGCAGCCAATCCACAGCAAACTATGGCTACACCTTC. Residues: CASSQSTANYGYTF.

Points on this clone: Additional DNA sequences in this sample encode the identical CDR3. This chain connects TRBV5-1 to TRBJ1-4; TRBD1 matches 9 bases. Germline V gene data show CDR1 as SGHRS and CDR2 as YFSETQ. Trimming cost V 0 bases and J 4 bases; bases outside gene matches: 1. This CDR3 has 15 amino acids. CDR3 sequence reads: CASSLVGQGNEKLFF. The CDR3 DNA sequence: TGCGCCAGCAGCTTGGTGGGACAGGGTAATGAAAAACTGTTTTTT.

The V call is TRBV27, the J call TRBJ2-7; the match to TRBD2 covers 7 bases. The V segment lost 3 bases and the J segment 4 bases; nucleotides outside the gene matches: 3. In germline, CDR1 is MNHEY, CDR2 SMNVEV (reference sequence). The CDR3 consists of 13 residues. This CDR3 reads CASSFGGGYEQYF. The CDR3 bases are TGTGCCAGCAGTTTTGGGGGGGGATACGAGCAGTACTTC.

V is TRBV5-1 and J is TRBJ2-1, with D hard to call. The CDR3 extends over 16 amino acids. Germline V lookup: CDR1 SGHRS, CDR2 YFSETQ. Trimming stripped 2 bases from V and 0 bases from J, with 12 bases between. The CDR3 DNA follows: TGCGCCAGCAGCTTACCTTGGTCCGGCTCCTACAATGAGCAGTTCTTC. Translation: CASSLPWSGSYNEQFF.

This rearrangement joins TRBV20-1 to TRBJ1-4; D not resolved. The V end was cut by 3 bases, the J end by 0 bases, with 8 bases between. Per germline, CDR1 DFQATT and CDR2 SNEGSKA (reference sequence). This CDR3 spans 14 amino acids. As DNA, the CDR3 is TGCAGTGCTAGTACACGGGCAACTAATGAAAAACTGTTTTTT. Translation: CSASTRATNEKLFF.

The chain is built from TRBV7-9 and TRBJ1-2; 8 nucleotides align to TRBD1. The germline V gene has CDR1 SEHNR and CDR2 FQNEAQ (reference sequence). CDR3 length: 16 amino acids. V dropped 0 bases and J dropped 6; count of bases not matched to a gene: 9. For the CDR3, the DNA is TGTGCCAGCAGCTTAGCGATAACAGGACAGGGAGATGGCTACACCTTC. Its protein product is CASSLAITGQGDGYTF.